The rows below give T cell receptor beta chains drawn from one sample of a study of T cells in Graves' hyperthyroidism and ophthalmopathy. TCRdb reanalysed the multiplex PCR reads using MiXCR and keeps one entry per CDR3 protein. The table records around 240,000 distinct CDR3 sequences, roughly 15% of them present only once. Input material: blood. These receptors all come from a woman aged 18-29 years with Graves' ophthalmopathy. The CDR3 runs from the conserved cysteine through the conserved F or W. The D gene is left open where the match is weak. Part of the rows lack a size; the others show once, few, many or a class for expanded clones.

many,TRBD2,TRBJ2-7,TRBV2,CASSVQRENSYEQYF,TGTGCCAGCAGTGTTCAGCGGGAGAATAGTTACGAGCAGTACTTC
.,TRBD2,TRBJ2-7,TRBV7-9,CASSTHTSGRALYEQYF,TGTGCCAGCAGCACACACACTAGCGGGAGGGCTCTTTACGAGCAGTACTTC
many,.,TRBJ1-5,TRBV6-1,CASRSHSNQPQHF,TGTGCCAGCAGGAGCCATAGCAATCAGCCCCAGCATTTT
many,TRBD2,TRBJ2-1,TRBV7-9,CASSPGGKEQFF,TGTGCCAGCAGCCCGGGGGGAAAGGAGCAGTTCTTC
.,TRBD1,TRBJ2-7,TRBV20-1,CSATQGAYEQYF,TGCAGTGCTACACAGGGGGCGTACGAGCAGTACTTC
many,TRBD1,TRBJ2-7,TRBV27,CASSSLQGAQSAYEQYF,TGTGCCAGCAGCTCCCTTCAGGGGGCGCAATCGGCCTACGAGCAGTACTTC
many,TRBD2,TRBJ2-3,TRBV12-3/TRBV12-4,CASSPRLAGATDTQYF,TGTGCCAGCAGCCCCAGACTAGCGGGGGCCACAGATACGCAGTATTTT
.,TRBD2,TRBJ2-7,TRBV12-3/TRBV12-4,CASRIPSGRAPYEQYF,TGTGCCAGCAGGATACCAAGCGGGAGGGCCCCCTACGAGCAGTACTTC
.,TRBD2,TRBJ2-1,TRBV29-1,CSVLPGLAGGSYNEQFF,TGCAGCGTCCTACCGGGACTAGCGGGGGGGTCCTACAATGAGCAGTTCTTC
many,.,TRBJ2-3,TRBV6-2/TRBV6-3,CASSYSSYKGDTDTQYF,TGTGCCAGCAGTTACTCGAGCTATAAAGGGGACACAGATACGCAGTATTTT
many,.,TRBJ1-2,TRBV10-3,CAISGEISYGYTF,TGTGCCATCAGTGGGGAGATTTCCTATGGCTACACCTTC
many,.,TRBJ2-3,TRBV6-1,CASSEQVGRAADTQYF,TGTGCCAGCAGTGAACAGGTGGGCAGGGCAGCAGATACGCAGTATTTT
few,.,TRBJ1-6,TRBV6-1,CASSRGSVNSPLHF,TGTGCCAGCAGTAGGGGGTCGGTCAATTCACCCCTCCACTTT
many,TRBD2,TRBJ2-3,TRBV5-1,CASRGEGDTQYF,TGCGCCAGCAGAGGGGAGGGGGATACGCAGTATTTT
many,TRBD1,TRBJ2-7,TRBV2,CASSAWTGGFEQYF,TGTGCCAGCAGTGCTTGGACAGGGGGCTTCGAGCAGTACTTC
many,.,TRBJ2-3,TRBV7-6,CASSGYTDTQYF,TGTGCCAGCAGTGGCTACACAGATACGCAGTATTTT
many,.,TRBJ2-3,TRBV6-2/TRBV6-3,CASSYEGGRMQDTQYF,TGTGCCAGCAGTTACGAAGGTGGGAGAATGCAAGATACGCAGTATTTT
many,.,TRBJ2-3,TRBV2,CASSVARYTDTQYF,TGTGCCAGCAGTGTCGCCCGGTACACAGATACGCAGTATTTT
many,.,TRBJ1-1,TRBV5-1,CASSLEGGNTEAFF,TGCGCCAGCAGCTTGGAGGGGGGGAACACTGAAGCTTTCTTT
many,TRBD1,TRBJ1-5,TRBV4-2,CASSREAGQGANQPQHF,TGTGCCAGCAGCCGTGAAGCGGGACAGGGGGCAAATCAGCCCCAGCATTTT
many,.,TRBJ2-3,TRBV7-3,CASSFGSSTDTQYF,TGTGCCAGCAGCTTTGGGAGCAGCACAGATACGCAGTATTTT
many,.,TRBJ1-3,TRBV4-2,CASSQGDGGGNTIYF,TGTGCCAGCAGCCAAGGGGATGGGGGTGGAAACACCATATATTTT
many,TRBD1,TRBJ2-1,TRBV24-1,CATSETGNEQFF,TGTGCCACCAGTGAGACAGGGAATGAGCAGTTCTTC
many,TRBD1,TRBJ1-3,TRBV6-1,CASRTGGSGNTIYF,TGTGCCAGCAGGACAGGGGGCTCTGGAAACACCATATATTTT
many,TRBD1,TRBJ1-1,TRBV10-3,CAINDPERGPQLTPNTEAFF,TGTGCCATCAATGACCCGGAGAGGGGGCCCCAGCTTACCCCGAACACTGAAGCTTTCTTT
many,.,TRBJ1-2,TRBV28,CASSKTGPNYGYTF,TGTGCCAGCAGTAAGACAGGTCCTAACTATGGCTACACCTTC
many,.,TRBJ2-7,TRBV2,CASSEPPWQRQAYEQYF,TGTGCCAGCAGTGAACCGCCTTGGCAAAGACAAGCTTACGAGCAGTACTTC
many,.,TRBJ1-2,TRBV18,CASSTYTDSYGYTF,TGTGCCAGCTCAACCTACACCGACAGCTATGGCTACACCTTC
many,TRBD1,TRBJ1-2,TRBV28,CASSSVGGDRNPYGYTF,TGTGCCAGCAGCTCCGTAGGGGGGGACAGGAACCCCTATGGCTACACCTTC
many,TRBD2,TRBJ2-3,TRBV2,CASNPTSRHTDTQYF,TGTGCCAGCAACCCGACTAGCAGGCACACAGATACGCAGTATTTT
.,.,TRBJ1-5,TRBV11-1,CASSLRGGYSNQPQHF,TGTGCCAGCAGCTTAAGGGGGGGTTATAGCAATCAGCCCCAGCATTTT
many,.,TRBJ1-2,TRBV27,CASSPSRGDGYTF,TGTGCCAGCAGCCCAAGCCGAGGGGATGGCTACACCTTC
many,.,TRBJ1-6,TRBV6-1,CASSLRVVDRNSPLHF,TGTGCCAGCAGTTTACGAGTGGTAGATAGGAATTCACCCCTCCACTTT
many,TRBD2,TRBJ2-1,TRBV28,CASSQTGTSGRAREQFF,TGTGCCAGCAGCCAAACCGGGACTAGCGGGAGGGCCAGGGAGCAGTTCTTC
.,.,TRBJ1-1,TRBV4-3,CASSQVHLNTEAFF,TGCGCCAGCAGCCAAGTTCACTTGAACACTGAAGCTTTCTTT
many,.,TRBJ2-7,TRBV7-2,CASSSGGGTYEQYF,TGTGCCAGCAGCTCCGGAGGGGGCACCTACGAGCAGTACTTC
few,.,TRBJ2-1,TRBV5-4,CASRYRVNNEQFF,TGTGCCAGCAGGTACAGGGTAAACAATGAGCAGTTCTTC
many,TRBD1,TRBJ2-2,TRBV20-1,CSAKKRTGDTGELFF,TGCAGTGCTAAAAAAAGGACAGGGGACACCGGGGAGCTGTTTTTT
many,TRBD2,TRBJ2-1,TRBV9,CASSPQGTSGNDEQFF,TGTGCCAGCAGCCCTCAAGGGACTAGCGGGAACGATGAGCAGTTCTTC
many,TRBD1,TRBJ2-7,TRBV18,CASSLTGGEQYF,TGTGCCAGCTCCCTGACAGGGGGCGAGCAGTACTTC
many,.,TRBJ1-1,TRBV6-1,CASSYIQDTEAFF,TGTGCCAGCAGTTACATACAGGACACTGAAGCTTTCTTT
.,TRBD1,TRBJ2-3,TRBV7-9,CASSLAGTGVSTDTQYF,TGTGCCAGCAGCTTAGCCGGGACAGGAGTTAGCACAGATACGCAGTATTTT
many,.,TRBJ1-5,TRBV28,CATTRSDQPQHF,TGTGCCACCACGAGGAGCGATCAGCCCCAGCATTTT
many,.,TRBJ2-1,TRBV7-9,CASSQDSYNEQFF,TGTGCCAGCAGCCAAGACAGTTACAATGAGCAGTTCTTC
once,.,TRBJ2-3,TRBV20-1,CSAREYGESTDTQYF,TGCAGTGCTAGAGAGTACGGGGAAAGCACAGATACGCAGTATTTT
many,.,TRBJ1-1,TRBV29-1,CSVGYTYTEAFF,TGCAGCGTTGGGTACACCTACACTGAAGCTTTCTTT
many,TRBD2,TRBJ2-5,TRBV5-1,CASTPGDRISGGLKETQYF,TGCGCCAGCACCCCGGGGGATAGAATCAGCGGGGGCTTAAAAGAGACCCAGTACTTC
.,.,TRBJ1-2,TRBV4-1,CASSHIKSDGYTF,TGCGCCAGCAGCCATATTAAGTCGGATGGCTACACCTTC